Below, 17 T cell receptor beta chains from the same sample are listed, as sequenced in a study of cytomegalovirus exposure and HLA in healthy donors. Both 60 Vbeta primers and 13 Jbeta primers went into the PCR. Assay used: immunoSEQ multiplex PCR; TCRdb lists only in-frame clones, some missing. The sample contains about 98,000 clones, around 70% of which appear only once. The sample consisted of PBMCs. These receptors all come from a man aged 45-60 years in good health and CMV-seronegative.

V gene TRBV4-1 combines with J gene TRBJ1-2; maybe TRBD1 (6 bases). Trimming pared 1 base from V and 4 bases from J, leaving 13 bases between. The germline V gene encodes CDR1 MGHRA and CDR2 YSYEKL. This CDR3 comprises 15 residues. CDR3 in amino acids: CASSQVGGLGYGYTF. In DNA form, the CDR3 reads TGCGCCAGCAGCCAAGTAGGGGGATTGGGCTATGGCTACACCTTC.

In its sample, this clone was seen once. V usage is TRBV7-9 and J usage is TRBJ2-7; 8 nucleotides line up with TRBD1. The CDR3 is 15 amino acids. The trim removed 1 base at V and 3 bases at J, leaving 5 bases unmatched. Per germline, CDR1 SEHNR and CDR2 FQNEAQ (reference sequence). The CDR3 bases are TGTGCCAGCAGCTTAGTAGGACAGGGACACTACGAGCAGTACTTC. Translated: CASSLVGQGHYEQYF.

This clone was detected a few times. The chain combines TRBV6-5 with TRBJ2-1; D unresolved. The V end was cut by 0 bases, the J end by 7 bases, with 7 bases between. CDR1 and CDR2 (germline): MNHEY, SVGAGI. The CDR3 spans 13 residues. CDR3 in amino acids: CASSYSSVNEQFF. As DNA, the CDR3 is TGTGCCAGCAGTTACTCTTCGGTGAATGAGCAGTTCTTC.

CDR3 region: CASKKEVKQPQHF. DNA of the CDR3: TGTGCCAGCAAGAAGGAGGTAAAACAGCCCCAGCATTTT. V is TRBV7-8 and J is TRBJ1-5; D unclear. V dropped 7 bases and J dropped 7 bases, with 14 bases sitting between them. This CDR3 comprises 13 residues. In germline, CDR1 is SGHVS, CDR2 FQNEAQ.

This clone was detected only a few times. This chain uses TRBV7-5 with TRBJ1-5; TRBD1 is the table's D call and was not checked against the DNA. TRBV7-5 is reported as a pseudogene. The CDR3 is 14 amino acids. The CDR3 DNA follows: TGTGCCAGAAGCTTAAAAAGGGGGAATCAGCCCCAGCATTTT. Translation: CARSLKRGNQPQHF.

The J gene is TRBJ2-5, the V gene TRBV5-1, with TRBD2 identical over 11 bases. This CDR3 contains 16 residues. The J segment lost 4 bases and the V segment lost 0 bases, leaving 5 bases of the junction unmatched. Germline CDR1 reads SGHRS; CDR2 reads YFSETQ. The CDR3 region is CASSLDLAGGGETQYF. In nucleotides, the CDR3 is TGCGCCAGCAGCTTGGATCTAGCGGGAGGCGGAGAGACCCAGTACTTC.

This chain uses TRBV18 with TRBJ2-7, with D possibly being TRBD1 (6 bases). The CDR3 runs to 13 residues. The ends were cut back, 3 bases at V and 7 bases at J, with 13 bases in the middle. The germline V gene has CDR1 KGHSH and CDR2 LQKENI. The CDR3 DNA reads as TGTGCCAGCTCACCCGGGGACATGAGGGAGCAGTACTTC. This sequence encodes CASSPGDMREQYF.

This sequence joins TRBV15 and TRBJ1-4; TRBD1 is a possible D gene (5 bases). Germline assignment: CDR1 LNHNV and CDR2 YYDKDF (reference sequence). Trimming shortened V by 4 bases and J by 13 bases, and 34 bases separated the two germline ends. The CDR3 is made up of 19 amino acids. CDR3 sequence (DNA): TGTGCCACCAGCACCCAGGACACGGGCCGGGTAATTGGTAATGTGGGACTGTTTTTT. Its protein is CATSTQDTGRVIGNVGLFF.

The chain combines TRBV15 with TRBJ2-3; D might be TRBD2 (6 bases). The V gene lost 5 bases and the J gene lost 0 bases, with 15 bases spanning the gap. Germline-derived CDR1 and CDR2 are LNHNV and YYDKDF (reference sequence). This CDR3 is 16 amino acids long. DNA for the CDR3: TGTGCCACCAGCCAACGTGGCGGGACGAGCACAGATACGCAGTATTTT. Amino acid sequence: CATSQRGGTSTDTQYF.

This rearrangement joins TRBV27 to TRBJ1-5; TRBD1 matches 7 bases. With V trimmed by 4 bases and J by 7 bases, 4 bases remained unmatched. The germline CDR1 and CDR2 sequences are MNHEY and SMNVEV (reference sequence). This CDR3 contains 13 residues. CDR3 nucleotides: TGTGCCAGCAGTTCCACAGGGGACCAGCCCCAGCATTTT. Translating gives CASSSTGDQPQHF.

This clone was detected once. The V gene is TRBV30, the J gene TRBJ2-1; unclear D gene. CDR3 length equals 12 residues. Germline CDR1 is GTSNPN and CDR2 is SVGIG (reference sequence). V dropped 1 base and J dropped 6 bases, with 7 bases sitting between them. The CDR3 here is CAWSANFNEQFF. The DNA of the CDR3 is TGTGCCTGGAGTGCTAATTTCAATGAGCAGTTCTTC.

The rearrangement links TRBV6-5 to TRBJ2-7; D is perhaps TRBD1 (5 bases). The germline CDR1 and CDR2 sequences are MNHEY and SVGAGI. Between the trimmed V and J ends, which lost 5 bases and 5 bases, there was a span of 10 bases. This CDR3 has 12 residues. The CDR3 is CASSTQGHEQYF. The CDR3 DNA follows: TGTGCCAGCAGTACCCAGGGCCACGAGCAGTACTTC.

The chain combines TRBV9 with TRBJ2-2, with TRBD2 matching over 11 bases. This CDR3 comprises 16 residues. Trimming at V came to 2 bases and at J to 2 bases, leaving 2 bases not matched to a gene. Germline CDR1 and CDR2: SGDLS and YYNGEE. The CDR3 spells CASSVLAGGNTGELFF. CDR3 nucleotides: TGTGCCAGCAGCGTCCTAGCGGGAGGAAACACCGGGGAGCTGTTTTTT.

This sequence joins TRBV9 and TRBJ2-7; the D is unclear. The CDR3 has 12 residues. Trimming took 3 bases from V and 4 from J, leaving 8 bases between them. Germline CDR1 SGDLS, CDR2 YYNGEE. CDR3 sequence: CASSGSGYEQYF. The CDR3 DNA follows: TGTGCCAGCAGCGGCTCGGGTTACGAGCAGTACTTC.

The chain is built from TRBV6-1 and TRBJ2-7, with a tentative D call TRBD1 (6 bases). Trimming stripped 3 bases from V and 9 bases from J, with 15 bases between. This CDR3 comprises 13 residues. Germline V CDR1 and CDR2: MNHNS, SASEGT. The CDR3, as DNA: TGTGCCAGCAGTGAGAAGAGGGGGACCGGGCAGTACTTC. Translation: CASSEKRGTGQYF.

CDR3 DNA: TGTGCCAGCAGTTACTCGGGGGGGAGGTACGACGAGCAGTACTTC. It is translated as CASSYSGGRYDEQYF. The rearrangement links TRBV6-5 to TRBJ2-5; 7 bases map to TRBD2. The tail of the sequence fits TRBJ2-7 better, so the J call may be wrong. Germline CDR1 MNHEY, CDR2 SVGAGI. The CDR3 totals 15 residues.

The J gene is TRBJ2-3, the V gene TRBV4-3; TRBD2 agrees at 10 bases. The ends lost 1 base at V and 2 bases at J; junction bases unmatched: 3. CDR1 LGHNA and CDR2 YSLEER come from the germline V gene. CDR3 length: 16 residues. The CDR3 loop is CASSQAAGGPTDTQYF. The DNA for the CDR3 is TGCGCCAGCAGCCAAGCAGCGGGGGGGCCCACAGATACGCAGTATTTT.